Below, 31 T cell receptor beta chains from the same sample are listed, as sequenced in a study of regulatory T cells in long-lasting Graves disease. Combining iRepertoire HTBI primers with Arm-PCR of CDR3 regions, the authors built TCR beta libraries. TCRdb reprocessed the multiplex PCR reads with MiXCR, giving one entry per CDR3 protein. This table holds some 600,000 distinct CDR3 sequences, about 16% found once. Time point defined: newly diagnosed GD, antithyroid drugs for less than 3 months. PBMC-extracted RNA yielded the TCR library. These data are also associated with another study on T cells in Graves' hyperthyroidism and ophthalmopathy.

The input for sequencing was peripheral blood mononuclear cells (PBMCs), taken at new diagnosis, from a patient treated with antithyroid drugs. The receptor set was obtained from a man between 18 and 29 years old with Graves disease.

The chain joins TRBV6-1 to TRBJ2-1; 13 bases agree with TRBD2. V dropped 5 bases and J dropped 6; count of bases not matched to a gene: 7. The CDR3 totals 16 residues. Germline-derived CDR1 and CDR2 are MNHNS and SASEGT. The CDR3 coding sequence is TGTGCCAGCAGTAACCCCCGGACTAGCGGGAGCAATGAGCAGTTCTTC. The encoded protein is CASSNPRTSGSNEQFF.

This clonotype was counted many times. The genes are TRBV12-3 or TRBV12-4 and TRBJ2-5, with TRBD2 identical over 11 bases. The CDR3 spans 17 residues. V lost 1 base, J lost 3 bases, and 7 bases stayed unmatched. The CDR3 spells CASSLGLSSGRKETQYF. In DNA, the CDR3 is TGTGCCAGCAGTTTAGGATTATCTAGCGGGAGGAAAGAGACCCAGTACTTC.

This clonotype was recorded many times. The V call is TRBV28, the J call TRBJ2-5; 8 nucleotides match TRBD2. The V gene's germline CDR1 is MDHEN and CDR2 SYDVKM. This CDR3 region has 15 residues. With V trimmed by 5 bases and J by 2 bases, 7 bases remained unmatched. DNA for the CDR3: TGTGCCAGCAGTCCTCTAGCGGGTCGTCAAGAGACCCAGTACTTC. Encoded protein: CASSPLAGRQETQYF. Looking up the rest from reference TRBV28 and TRBJ2-5 gives the full variable domain: DVKVTQSSRYLVKRTGEKVFLECVQDMDHENMFWYRQDPGLGLRLIYFSYDVKMKEKGDIPEGYSVSREKKERFSLILESASTNQTSMYLCASSPLAGRQETQYFGPGTRLLVL.

This clonotype was counted many times. The chain uses TRBV28 and TRBJ2-5, with TRBD2 as a possible D gene (6 bases). The V and J ends lost 8 bases and 2 bases respectively, with 15 bases between them. CDR3 length equals 14 residues. Per germline, CDR1 MDHEN and CDR2 SYDVKM. CDR3 region: CASVGRPSQETQYF. In DNA, the CDR3 is TGTGCCAGCGTCGGGAGACCCTCTCAAGAGACCCAGTACTTC.

This clonotype was detected ten times or more. This chain joins TRBV7-8 and TRBJ1-1; D remains ambiguous. Trimming stripped 1 base from V and 2 bases from J, with 8 bases between. The CDR3 spans 14 residues. Germline values: CDR1 SGHVS, CDR2 FQNEAQ. DNA for the CDR3: TGTGCCAGCAGCTTAGTGGTCTCCAACACTGAAGCTTTCTTT. Its protein product is CASSLVVSNTEAFF.

The chain recombines TRBV4-2 with TRBJ2-1, with no clear D. The V end lost 1 base, the J end lost 4 bases, and 11 bases lay between the germline ends. The V gene's germline CDR1 is LGHNA and CDR2 YNFKEQ. The CDR3 spans 15 residues. DNA for the CDR3: TGTGCCAGCAGCCAAGCGGGCCCGCGGTACAATGAGCAGTTCTTC. Translating gives CASSQAGPRYNEQFF.

This clonotype was counted at least ten times. J is TRBJ2-3 and V is TRBV6-1, with D uncertain. The germline V gene has CDR1 MNHNS and CDR2 SASEGT. V was trimmed by 6 bases and J by 1 base, leaving 8 bases between them. The CDR3 sequence is 13 residues long. The CDR3 sequence is CASRRGGTDTQYF. The DNA for the CDR3 is TGTGCCAGCAGGCGCGGAGGCACAGATACGCAGTATTTT.

This clonotype was observed a handful of times. The junction does not match germline at one end; this may be a read error. The chain employs TRBV6-1 and TRBJ2-5, with 12 positions matching TRBD2. Germline-derived CDR1 and CDR2 are MNHNS and SASEGT. This CDR3 contains 15 residues. CDR3 sequence (DNA): TGTGCCAGCAGTGAAGTAGGGACTAGCGGGCTTGGATCGGGCTTC. The encoded protein is CASSEVGTSGLGSGF.

This clonotype was picked up a small number of times. This chain connects TRBV6-5 to TRBJ2-7; no clear D gene. The germline gives CDR1 MNHEY, CDR2 SVGAGI. The CDR3 is 12 amino acids. Trimming pared 4 bases from V and 6 bases from J, leaving 10 bases between. The CDR3 region has the DNA TGTGCCAGCAGTTCCCTCCGATCCGAGCAGTACTTC. Encoded protein: CASSSLRSEQYF.

This clonotype was seen only a few times. The chain has TRBV2 and TRBJ1-5, with unresolved D. Trimming pared 4 bases from V and 1 base from J, leaving 8 bases between. The length of the CDR3 is 14 residues. CDR1 is SNHLY, CDR2 FYNNEI, per germline. CDR3 residues: CASSGTESNQPQHF. As DNA, the CDR3 is TGTGCCAGCAGTGGGACGGAGAGCAATCAGCCCCAGCATTTT.

The table lists this clonotype with many counts. The J gene is TRBJ2-7, the V gene TRBV6-1, with D perhaps TRBD1 (7 bases). V lost 7 bases to trimming and J lost 3 bases, with 22 bases between them. Germline V gene data show CDR1 as MNHNS and CDR2 as SASEGT. The CDR3 length is 16 residues. CDR3 protein: CASKDRSGDRFYEQYF. In DNA, the CDR3 is TGTGCCAGCAAAGATCGGTCGGGGGACAGATTCTACGAGCAGTACTTC.

This clonotype has only a few counts. The V and J genes are TRBV9 and TRBJ1-1; no clear D. In germline, CDR1 is SGDLS, CDR2 YYNGEE. The CDR3 has 13 amino acids. V was trimmed by 3 bases and J by 8 bases, leaving 14 bases between them. The CDR3 loop reads CASSAHGNSEAFF. As DNA, the CDR3 is TGTGCCAGCAGCGCCCACGGGAATTCGGAAGCTTTCTTT.

This clonotype was seen ten or more times. The rearrangement joins TRBV3-1 to TRBJ2-2; D not resolved. Germline CDR1 and CDR2: LGHDT and YNNKEL (reference sequence). Trimming cost V 0 bases and J 5 bases, with 10 bases left between them. The CDR3 is 15 amino acids. CDR3 amino acids: CASSQEVGPTGELFF. Here the CDR3 DNA reads TGTGCCAGCAGCCAAGAAGTAGGTCCTACCGGGGAGCTGTTTTTT. Full variable domain (rest looked up from reference TRBV3-1 and TRBJ2-2): DTAVSQTPKYLVTQMGNDKSIKCEQNLGHDTMYWYKQDSKKFLKIMFSYNNKELIINETVPNRFSPKSPDKAHLNLHINSLELGDSAVYFCASSQEVGPTGELFFGEGSRLTVL.

This sequence joins TRBV27 and TRBJ2-7, with D perhaps TRBD2 (5 bases). Trimming removed 1 base at V and 4 bases at J, with 14 bases between. Germline V gene lookup returns CDR1 MNHEY and CDR2 SMNVEV (reference sequence). This CDR3 is built from 15 residues. CDR3 in amino acids: CASSLLHGGGYEQYF. The CDR3 bases are TGTGCCAGCAGTTTATTACACGGTGGAGGATACGAGCAGTACTTC.

This clonotype was picked up many times. V gene TRBV6-2 or TRBV6-3 combines with J gene TRBJ2-1; 7 nucleotides agree with TRBD2. Unmatched junction bases numbered 4, after V lost 2 bases and J lost 6 bases. The CDR3 has 14 amino acids. The germline gives CDR1 MNHEY, CDR2 SVGEGT. CDR3 in DNA: TGTGCCAGCAGTTACATAAGCGGGACCAATGAGCAGTTCTTC. Protein product: CASSYISGTNEQFF.

This chain uses TRBV28 with TRBJ1-6; a possible D gene is TRBD1 (5 bases). The CDR3 loop spans 15 amino acids. In germline, CDR1 is MDHEN, CDR2 SYDVKM. V lost 4 bases to trimming and J lost 5 bases, with 12 bases between them. The CDR3 coding sequence is TGTGCCAGCAGTTCCCCGGAGACAGATAATTCACCCCTCCACTTT. This translates into CASSSPETDNSPLHF.

Ten or more counts support this clonotype. J is TRBJ2-3 and V is TRBV12-3 or TRBV12-4; 8 bases line up with TRBD2. Trimming at V came to 6 bases and at J to 6 bases, leaving 8 bases not matched to a gene. This CDR3 contains 14 residues. CDR3 amino acids: CASRGAGDLDTQYF. CDR3 sequence (DNA): TGTGCCAGCAGAGGAGCGGGAGACCTCGATACGCAGTATTTT.

Many counts were recorded for this clonotype. The V call is TRBV6-2 or TRBV6-3, the J call TRBJ2-5; 9 bases map to TRBD1. The CDR3 is 16 amino acids. Trimming removed 0 bases from V and 4 bases from J; junction bases left unmatched: 6. Germline CDR1 is MNHEY and CDR2 is SVGEGT. The CDR3 loop reads CASSYSYETGGETQYF. CDR3 DNA: TGTGCCAGCAGTTACTCTTACGAGACAGGGGGAGAGACCCAGTACTTC.

This clonotype came up many times. This chain connects TRBV28 to TRBJ2-5, with D uncertain. Germline V lookup: CDR1 MDHEN, CDR2 SYDVKM. V lost 6 bases to trimming and J lost 4 bases, with 3 bases between them. The CDR3 contains 10 residues. Here the CDR3 DNA reads TGTGCCAGCAGAAGAGAGACCCAGTACTTC. Its translation: CASRRETQYF.

Ten or more counts support this clonotype. The gene calls are TRBV28 and TRBJ2-1; 8 bases are a match to TRBD2. The CDR3 contains 16 residues. V was pared by 5 bases and J by 3 bases, with 9 bases of the junction left unmatched. CDR1 is MDHEN, CDR2 SYDVKM, per germline. CDR3 loop: CASSPPGREVYNEQFF. CDR3 DNA: TGTGCCAGCAGTCCTCCTGGGCGGGAGGTCTACAATGAGCAGTTCTTC.

This clonotype was recorded many times. CDR3 bases: TGTGCCAGCAGTGCGACCTCCGGGACAGACAGGGGCGAGCAGTACTTC. Amino acid sequence: CASSATSGTDRGEQYF. The J gene is TRBJ2-7, the V gene TRBV27; TRBD1 matches 8 bases. This CDR3 contains 16 residues. With 5 bases clipped from V and 6 bases from J, the junction kept 15 bases outside the gene matches. Germline lookup yields CDR1 MNHEY and CDR2 SMNVEV (reference sequence).

This clonotype was recorded many times. V usage is TRBV15 and J usage is TRBJ1-2, with D hard to call. V lost 1 base and J 5 bases, leaving 11 bases between the germline ends. Per the germline V gene, CDR1 is LNHNV and CDR2 is YYDKDF (reference sequence). The CDR3 runs 14 residues. The CDR3 protein is CATSRVDQGYGYTF. DNA for the CDR3: TGTGCCACCAGCAGAGTAGACCAAGGGTATGGCTACACCTTC.

The chain is built from TRBV12-3 or TRBV12-4 and TRBJ1-2, with 7 bases aligning to TRBD1. The CDR3 length is 14 residues. V was pared by 4 bases and J by 7 bases, with 9 bases of the junction left unmatched. The CDR3 region is CASSWTGGLRGYTF. DNA of the CDR3: TGTGCCAGCAGTTGGACAGGTGGTTTGCGTGGCTACACCTTC.

The rearrangement links TRBV3-1 to TRBJ1-1, with a weak D call TRBD1 (5 bases). V was clipped by 2 bases and J by 3 bases, with 13 bases between them. Germline V CDR1 and CDR2: LGHDT, YNNKEL (reference sequence). The CDR3 totals 15 residues. CDR3: CASSQSVVGDTEAFF. The CDR3 DNA reads as TGTGCCAGCAGCCAATCAGTCGTGGGGGACACTGAAGCTTTCTTT.

The chain uses TRBV28 and TRBJ1-1, with D tentatively TRBD1 (5 bases). The CDR3 runs to 14 residues. Germline-derived CDR1 and CDR2 are MDHEN and SYDVKM. V dropped 3 bases and J dropped 5 bases, with 13 bases sitting between them. The CDR3 DNA reads as TGTGCCAGCAGTTTGGGGGGTACGAGGACTGAAGCTTTCTTT. This translates into CASSLGGTRTEAFF.

Ten or more counts support this clonotype. V and J are TRBV27 and TRBJ1-1; 7 positions match TRBD1. The CDR3 totals 15 residues. With V trimmed by 6 bases and J by 6 bases, 13 bases remained unmatched. Germline CDR1 MNHEY, CDR2 SMNVEV (reference sequence). The CDR3 DNA is TGTGCCAGCAGCCCAGGGACAGCCTTGGGACCTGAAGCTTTCTTT. Amino acid sequence: CASSPGTALGPEAFF.

V is TRBV29-1 and J is TRBJ2-1; 13 nucleotides match TRBD2. The J segment lost 5 bases and the V segment lost 4 bases, leaving 8 bases of the junction unmatched. The CDR3 has 16 amino acids. The germline CDR1 and CDR2 sequences are SQVTM and ANQGSEA. The CDR3 DNA sequence: TGCAGCGTTGGGGGGACTAGCGGGGAGAAGGACAATGAGCAGTTCTTC. Amino acid sequence: CSVGGTSGEKDNEQFF.

In its sample, this clonotype was seen many times. V is TRBV2 and J is TRBJ2-5, with D unclear. The V end was cut by 7 bases, the J end by 5 bases, with 14 bases between. Germline CDR1 is SNHLY and CDR2 is FYNNEI. This CDR3 is 13 amino acids long. The chain's CDR3 is CASTGSARETQYF. In DNA form, the CDR3 reads TGTGCCAGCACCGGCTCGGCTAGGGAGACCCAGTACTTC.

This clonotype was recorded many times. The rearrangement uses TRBV12-3 or TRBV12-4 and TRBJ2-5; 7 nucleotides line up with TRBD2. This CDR3 spans 15 amino acids. V shed 2 bases, J shed 4 bases, and the junction held 7 bases outside the gene matches. CDR3: CASSLFGGSSETQYF. The CDR3 DNA sequence: TGTGCCAGCAGTTTATTCGGCGGGAGCTCAGAGACCCAGTACTTC.

The chain carries TRBV19 and TRBJ2-1; 13 nucleotides match TRBD2. The CDR3 spans 19 residues. J gave up 7 bases and V 0 bases, and 12 bases lay outside the gene matches. Germline-derived CDR1 and CDR2 are LNHDA and SQIVND (reference sequence). The CDR3 nucleotides are TGTGCCAGTAGTATAGACCAACCTGGACTAGCGGGAGCCTTGAATGAGCAGTTCTTC. Encoded protein: CASSIDQPGLAGALNEQFF.

There are many counts of this clonotype. V usage is TRBV2 and J usage is TRBJ2-7; D ambiguous. This CDR3 has 12 amino acids. Germline loops: CDR1 SNHLY, CDR2 FYNNEI. Deletions cut 10 bases from V and 7 bases from J, with 17 bases between. The CDR3: CATTAETSEQYF. In nucleotides, the CDR3 is TGTGCCACCACGGCCGAGACGAGTGAGCAGTACTTC.